This T cell receptor beta chain stems from a study of cytomegalovirus exposure and HLA in healthy donors. Study conclusions and caveats: TCR sequences were mostly rare, though some public TCRs occurred in many donors. The classifier, whose performance was assessed in both the original and validation cohorts, reportedly diagnosed cytomegalovirus status with high specificity and sensitivity. In vitro assays verified that a few CMV-associated chains recognized CMV antigens specifically. It was found in a later analysis that first-cohort TCR clusters tended to co-occur in the roughly 120 validation repertoires.

Assay used: immunoSEQ multiplex PCR; TCRdb lists only in-frame clones, some missing. The data hold approximately 130,000 clones, with approximately 87% observed a single time. With respect to this clone: Its antigen is currently unknown.

The sequence came from a woman in her 30s in good health and CMV-seronegative. Sequencing was performed on PBMCs.

CDR3 sequence: CASSINSGGSNQPQHF. For the CDR3, the DNA is TGTGCCAGTAGTATAAACTCAGGGGGTAGCAATCAGCCCCAGCATTTT. The gene calls are TRBV19 and TRBJ1-5; 7 nucleotides align to TRBD1. The length of the CDR3 is 16 residues. The V segment lost 2 bases and the J segment 0 bases; nucleotides outside the gene matches: 4. In germline, CDR1 is LNHDA, CDR2 SQIVND (reference sequence).